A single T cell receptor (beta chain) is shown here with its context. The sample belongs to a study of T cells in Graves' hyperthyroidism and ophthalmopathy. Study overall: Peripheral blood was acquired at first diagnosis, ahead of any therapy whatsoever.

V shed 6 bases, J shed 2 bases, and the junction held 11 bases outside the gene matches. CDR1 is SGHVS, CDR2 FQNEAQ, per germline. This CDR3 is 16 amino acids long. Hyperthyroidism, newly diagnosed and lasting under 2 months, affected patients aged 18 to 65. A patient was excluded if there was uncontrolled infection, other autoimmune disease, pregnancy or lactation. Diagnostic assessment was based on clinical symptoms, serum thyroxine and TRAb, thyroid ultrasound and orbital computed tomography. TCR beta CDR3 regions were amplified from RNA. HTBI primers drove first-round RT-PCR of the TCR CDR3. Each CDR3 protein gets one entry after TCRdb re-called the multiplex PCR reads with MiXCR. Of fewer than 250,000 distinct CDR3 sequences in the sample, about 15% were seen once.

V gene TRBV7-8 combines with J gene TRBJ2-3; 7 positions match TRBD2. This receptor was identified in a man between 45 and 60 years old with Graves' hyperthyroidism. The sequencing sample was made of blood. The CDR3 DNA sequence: TGTGCCAGCAGTAAACTAGCGAACTCAGACACAGATACGCAGTATTTT. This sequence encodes CASSKLANSDTDTQYF.